This entry concerns a single TCR beta chain. This clonotype was counted only a few times. Its target antigen remains unknown. No base qualities exist here, and no much larger clone lies one base off it. The library was obtained by RT-PCR. Sequencing was carried out with an Illumina HiSeq 2500. TCRdb passed the public sequencing reads through fastp at Q25 and MiXCR, retaining productive beta sequences. Identical CDR3 protein sequences are pooled into one entry, listed with their most common genes and DNA. The sample table records 500,000 to 600,000 distinct CDR3 sequences; about 12% of these occur just once. The ten largest clonotypes hold about 9.4% of the sample. This sample is drawn from a study of response to subunit inactivated influenza vaccine (dated by TCRdb to between 2017 and 2018). For context, the study as a whole: Deep quantitative profiling of the T cell receptor repertoire was used in the study to follow responses to a trivalent subunit inactivated influenza vaccine.

The study at large found these results: It was suggested by the authors that each seasonal influenza vaccination may recruit only a limited number of new T cells.

This TCR was recovered from a man aged 50-60 years who received an inactivated influenza vaccine. Donor details come from another sample of the same person, matched by shared clones. The material was PBMCs from blood, obtained on the day of vaccination.

The bases read TGCAGTGCTAGAGATGGGGGTGTCAGGGCCCACGAGCAGTACTTC. It translates as CSARDGGVRAHEQYF. The chain joins TRBV20-1 to TRBJ2-7; the D gene is possibly TRBD1 or TRBD2, with 5 bases matching each. CDR1 and CDR2, looked up from the germline V gene (reference sequence), are DFQATT and SNEGSKA. The CDR3 covers 15 residues, taking in both the cysteine and the phenylalanine. Just the 45-base CDR3 DNA is kept, in frame starting at base 1. Trimming costs V 0 bases and J 5 bases, and their ends lie 17 bases apart.